One sample yielded the 31 T cell receptor beta chains listed below, sequenced in a study of siplizumab effects on memory and regulatory T cells. Sequencing was performed with immunoSEQ multiplex PCR; in TCRdb, only in-frame clones are kept and a portion is missing. In the table there are about 98,000 clones, 92% of which are singletons. The sample consisted of CD4+ T cells sorted from blood. All receptors derive from a human donor in good health.

The chain is built from TRBV5-1 and TRBJ2-1; tentatively, D is TRBD1 (6 bases). The CDR3 length is 14 residues. V gave up 0 bases and J gave up 5 bases, with 9 bases separating them. Germline CDR1 is SGHRS and CDR2 is YFSETQ. CDR3 loop: CASSLGGGHNEQFF. The CDR3 DNA is TGCGCCAGCAGCTTGGGAGGGGGACACAATGAGCAGTTCTTC.

This clone was counted a single time. This chain connects TRBV18 to TRBJ1-2; D is possibly TRBD1 (6 bases). The CDR3 contains 14 residues. In germline, CDR1 is KGHSH, CDR2 LQKENI. The ends were cut back, 2 bases at V and 6 bases at J, with 13 bases in the middle. The CDR3 sequence: CASSPFESGDGYTF. CDR3 coding DNA: TGTGCCAGCTCACCATTTGAGTCAGGGGATGGCTACACCTTC.

The table lists this clone with a count of one. The chain recombines TRBV4-1 with TRBJ2-5; a weak D match, TRBD1 (5 bases). The CDR3 consists of 17 residues. The V end was cut by 1 base, the J end by 0 bases, with 15 bases between. The germline V gene encodes CDR1 MGHRA and CDR2 YSYEKL. CDR3 loop: CASSQGGTTDYQETQYF. CDR3 nucleotides: TGCGCCAGCAGCCAAGGGGGCACGACAGACTACCAAGAGACCCAGTACTTC.

CDR3 amino acids: CASSMSPSLRETQYF. In nucleotides, the CDR3 is TGTGCCAGTAGTATGTCGCCTAGCCTCAGGGAGACCCAGTACTTC. The chain couples TRBV19 to TRBJ2-5; D perhaps matches TRBD2 (5 bases). There are 15 residues in the CDR3. V gave up 3 bases and J gave up 5 bases, with 16 bases separating them. CDR1 and CDR2 (germline): LNHDA, SQIVND (reference sequence).

The gene calls are TRBV10-1 and TRBJ1-1; D not resolved. CDR1 is WNHNN, CDR2 SYGVQD, per germline (reference sequence). The CDR3 runs 13 residues. V was pared by 5 bases and J by 2 bases, with 9 bases between. The CDR3 protein is CASSRTPNTEAFF. The CDR3 bases are TGCGCCAGCAGTCGAACACCAAACACTGAAGCTTTCTTT.

V gene TRBV25-1 combines with J gene TRBJ2-3; no clear D. Germline CDR1 and CDR2: MGHDK and SYGVNS. V lost 3 bases to trimming and J lost 5 bases, with 21 bases between them. The CDR3 consists of 17 residues. The CDR3 nucleotides are TGTGCCAGCAGTGACCTGTTCTCCCGGCCAACGGTAGATACGCAGTATTTT. Translating it yields CASSDLFSRPTVDTQYF.

This clone was counted once. The chain recombines TRBV5-4 with TRBJ1-3; no definite D call. This CDR3 has 14 residues. The V gene lost 4 bases and the J gene lost 0 bases, with 8 bases spanning the gap. Per germline, CDR1 SGHNT and CDR2 YYREEE (reference sequence). In nucleotides, the CDR3 is TGTGCCAGCAGCCCGATGAGCTCTGGAAACACCATATATTTT. It codes for CASSPMSSGNTIYF.

V gene TRBV6-6 combines with J gene TRBJ1-4, with 7 bases identical to TRBD1. This CDR3 region has 15 residues. Germline V CDR1 and CDR2: MNHNY, SVGAGI (reference sequence). Trimming cost V 7 bases and J 0 bases; bases outside gene matches: 5. CDR3 sequence: CASTRDSSTNEKLFF. For the CDR3, the DNA is TGTGCCAGCACCCGGGACAGCTCAACTAATGAAAAACTGTTTTTT.

This clone has just a few counts. In DNA form, the CDR3 reads TGTGCCAGCAGAATTACAGGGATTCTGCGCACTGAAGCTTTCTTT. Its translation: CASRITGILRTEAFF. The gene calls are TRBV28 and TRBJ1-1; possibly TRBD1 for D (6 bases). Germline V gives CDR1 MDHEN, CDR2 SYDVKM. V lost 6 bases, J lost 4 bases, and 18 bases lay in between. The CDR3 runs 15 residues.

The CDR3 DNA follows: TGTGCCAGCAGCTCCCCGCGAGGGGGTAACTTTCACAATGAGCAGTTCTTC. This encodes CASSSPRGGNFHNEQFF. The chain joins TRBV7-9 to TRBJ2-1; D might be TRBD1 (6 bases). In germline, CDR1 is SEHNR, CDR2 FQNEAQ (reference sequence). The CDR3 spans 17 residues. Deletions cut 4 bases from V and 5 bases from J, with 21 bases between.

The count of this clone is one. The chain employs TRBV30 and TRBJ1-5; a weak D match, TRBD1 (5 bases). The germline V gene has CDR1 GTSNPN and CDR2 SVGIG (reference sequence). Trimming took off 2 bases at V and 7 bases at J, with 12 bases between the two ends. The CDR3 sequence is 13 residues long. This CDR3 is CAWSIQVGQPQHF. CDR3 sequence (DNA): TGTGCCTGGAGTATACAGGTTGGACAGCCCCAGCATTTT.

This rearrangement joins TRBV5-4 to TRBJ1-2; no clear D. V dropped 4 bases and J dropped 1 base, with 14 bases sitting between them. The germline gives CDR1 SGHNT, CDR2 YYREEE (reference sequence). The CDR3 has 15 residues. Here the CDR3 DNA reads TGTGCCAGCAGCCCTGGGTTAGACTTTAACTATGGCTACACCTTC. This encodes CASSPGLDFNYGYTF.

The chain couples TRBV5-4 to TRBJ2-7, with D perhaps matching TRBD2 (6 bases). Germline V gene data show CDR1 as SGHNT and CDR2 as YYREEE (reference sequence). V lost 4 bases and J 1 base, leaving 12 bases between the germline ends. CDR3 size: 14 residues. The CDR3 spells CASSPDYPSYEQYF. In DNA, the CDR3 is TGTGCCAGCAGCCCGGACTACCCGTCCTACGAGCAGTACTTC.

This clone showed up just once. The chain carries TRBV7-8 and TRBJ2-5, with TRBD1 identical over 7 bases. Germline-derived CDR1 and CDR2 are SGHVS and FQNEAQ. The CDR3 consists of 14 residues. J gave up 4 bases and V 4 bases, and 6 bases lay outside the gene matches. DNA of the CDR3: TGTGCCAGCAGCTCTAACAGGGGTGGAGAGACCCAGTACTTC. It codes for CASSSNRGGETQYF.

J is TRBJ2-1 and V is TRBV11-1, with 10 nucleotides matching TRBD2. The CDR3 contains 15 residues. J lost 3 bases, V lost 6 bases, and 5 bases had no gene match. CDR1 SGHAT and CDR2 FQDESV come from the germline V gene (reference sequence). The CDR3 reads CASSPASGSYNEQFF. In DNA, the CDR3 is TGTGCCAGCAGTCCCGCTAGCGGGAGCTACAATGAGCAGTTCTTC.

Details on this clone: The same CDR3 arises from other DNA sequences in this sample as well. The chain carries TRBV2 and TRBJ2-5, with D hard to call. Trimming cost V 4 bases and J 4 bases, with 4 bases left between them. Germline CDR1 is SNHLY and CDR2 is FYNNEI. This CDR3 comprises 11 residues. The CDR3 loop is CASSAAETQYF. The CDR3, as DNA: TGTGCCAGCAGTGCAGCAGAGACCCAGTACTTC.

V gene TRBV9 combines with J gene TRBJ2-1, with TRBD1 identical over 7 bases. J was trimmed by 3 bases and V by 4 bases; bases with no gene match: 10. Germline V gene data show CDR1 as SGDLS and CDR2 as YYNGEE. The CDR3 is 16 residues long. CDR3 loop: CASSLPTGSSYNEQFF. CDR3 DNA: TGTGCCAGCAGCCTCCCGACAGGGTCAAGCTACAATGAGCAGTTCTTC.

The chain employs TRBV19 and TRBJ2-3; D call uncertain. CDR1 is LNHDA and CDR2 is SQIVND in the germline V gene (reference sequence). Deletions cut 10 bases from V and 9 bases from J, with 14 bases between. The CDR3 consists of 11 residues. The CDR3 bases are TGTGCCACTAAGGGTGTAGAGACGCAGTATTTT. This sequence encodes CATKGVETQYF.

The V call is TRBV6-6, the J call TRBJ1-5; TRBD1 matches 7 bases. Germline CDR1 reads MNHNY; CDR2 reads SVGAGI (reference sequence). The CDR3 has 14 amino acids. V lost 6 bases, J lost 4 bases, and 6 bases stayed unmatched. This CDR3 reads CASRGQAGNQPQHF. The CDR3 bases are TGTGCCAGCAGAGGACAGGCGGGGAATCAGCCCCAGCATTTT.

This clone has a single count. The chain uses TRBV28 and TRBJ2-2; D ambiguous. With 8 bases removed from V and 4 bases from J, the gap between germline ends came to 8 bases. Germline V gives CDR1 MDHEN, CDR2 SYDVKM. This CDR3 contains 12 residues. CDR3 region: CASSAATGELFF. CDR3 nucleotides: TGTGCCAGCTCTGCGGCCACCGGGGAGCTGTTTTTT.

The V gene is TRBV11-3, the J gene TRBJ2-2; 7 positions match TRBD2. CDR1 SGHNT and CDR2 YENEEA come from the germline V gene. The CDR3 totals 15 residues. V trimming: 3 bases; J trimming: 4 bases; junction bases outside the gene matches: 5. The CDR3 protein is CASSLDSSGTGELFF. CDR3 nucleotide sequence: TGTGCCAGCAGCTTGGACTCTAGCGGCACCGGGGAGCTGTTTTTT.

V is TRBV29-1 and J is TRBJ2-3, with TRBD1 matching over 10 bases. In germline, CDR1 is SQVTM, CDR2 ANQGSEA. Trimming cost V 7 bases and J 0 bases; bases outside gene matches: 16. CDR3 length: 18 residues. The CDR3 bases are TGCAGCGGCTGGGACAGGGGAAAAGCGGGGTCTAGCACAGATACGCAGTATTTT. This codes for CSGWDRGKAGSSTDTQYF.

The chain combines TRBV5-1 with TRBJ2-1; possible D gene TRBD2, 5 bases. V was clipped by 7 bases and J by 5 bases, with 10 bases between them. Per the germline V gene, CDR1 is SGHRS and CDR2 is YFSETQ. The CDR3 sequence is 12 residues long. Here the CDR3 DNA reads TGCGCCAGCCTCGACTACAACAATGAGCAGTTCTTC. It encodes CASLDYNNEQFF.

The rearrangement joins TRBV7-9 to TRBJ1-3; D gene unclear. Trimming shortened V by 2 bases and J by 0 bases, and 8 bases separated the two germline ends. CDR3 length equals 15 residues. From germline, CDR1 is SEHNR and CDR2 FQNEAQ (reference sequence). The CDR3 nucleotides read TGTGCCAGCAGCTTAAAACAGTTCTCTGGAAACACCATATATTTT. This translates into CASSLKQFSGNTIYF.

The CDR3 nucleotides are TGTGCCAGTAGTATGGGCCTTCTTCGGACTGAAGCTTTCTTT. It is translated as CASSMGLLRTEAFF. The rearrangement uses TRBV19 and TRBJ1-1; the D is unclear. CDR1 and CDR2 from the germline V gene are LNHDA and SQIVND (reference sequence). V lost 3 bases and J lost 5, with 13 bases in between. The CDR3 sequence is 14 residues long.

Concerning this clone itself: Other DNA sequences in this sample translate to the same CDR3. The chain uses TRBV2 and TRBJ2-2; D is ambiguous. V shed 2 bases and J shed 1 base, with 5 bases lying between them. Germline values: CDR1 SNHLY, CDR2 FYNNEI. This CDR3 region has 14 residues. The CDR3 region has the DNA TGTGCCAGCAGTGAATTAGGGAACACCGGGGAGCTGTTTTTT. It specifies CASSELGNTGELFF.

The chain couples TRBV28 to TRBJ1-3; no firm D call. Germline V gives CDR1 MDHEN, CDR2 SYDVKM. The CDR3 runs 14 residues. Deletions cut 4 bases from V and 2 bases from J, with 9 bases between. CDR3 sequence (DNA): TGTGCCAGCAGTTATCGGGGAACTGGAAACACCATATATTTT. Protein product: CASSYRGTGNTIYF. The variable domain in full, with the rest retrieved from reference TRBV28 and TRBJ1-3, is DVKVTQSSRYLVKRTGEKVFLECVQDMDHENMFWYRQDPGLGLRLIYFSYDVKMKEKGDIPEGYSVSREKKERFSLILESASTNQTSMYLCASSYRGTGNTIYFGEGSWLTVV.

V and J are TRBV5-1 and TRBJ2-3; 8 nucleotides line up with TRBD2. The CDR3 runs 15 residues. Germline trimming cut 0 bases from V and 1 base from J; bases unmatched to any gene: 1. Germline V gene sequence: CDR1 SGHRS, CDR2 YFSETQ. The CDR3 reads CASSLDGRGTDTQYF. CDR3 DNA sequence: TGCGCCAGCAGCTTGGACGGGAGGGGCACAGATACGCAGTATTTT.

This clone was found many times. The chain combines TRBV2 with TRBJ2-7, with 10 bases aligning to TRBD1. CDR3 length: 15 amino acids. Looked up from germline, CDR1 is SNHLY and CDR2 is FYNNEI. The J segment lost 7 bases and the V segment lost 7 bases, leaving 13 bases of the junction unmatched. The DNA for the CDR3 is TGTGCCAGCAACAGACAGGGGGCCACCGTTGGTGAGCAGTACTTC. Its protein product is CASNRQGATVGEQYF.

V gene TRBV6-1 combines with J gene TRBJ1-1; TRBD1 aligns across 8 bases. Trimming at V came to 5 bases and at J to 3 bases, leaving 2 bases not matched to a gene. The length of the CDR3 is 13 residues. The germline V gene has CDR1 MNHNS and CDR2 SASEGT. The DNA for the CDR3 is TGTGCCAGCAGTTTGGACAGGGACACTGAAGCTTTCTTT. This gives the protein CASSLDRDTEAFF.

The CDR3: CASSVGDRGFSGELFF. The CDR3 region has the DNA TGTGCCAGCAGCGTTGGGGACAGGGGATTTTCCGGGGAGCTGTTTTTT. The chain carries TRBV9 and TRBJ2-2; 10 bases match TRBD1. CDR1 and CDR2 from the germline V gene are SGDLS and YYNGEE. J gave up 6 bases and V 2 bases, and 7 bases lay outside the gene matches. The CDR3 loop spans 16 amino acids.